The following is a T cell receptor beta chain sequence with its context. This clone was seen just once. It lacks a known antigen. No clone much larger than this one lies a single base away; base qualities are absent. Collaborating institutions collected whole blood in K2EDTA tubes following their own protocols. Collaborator samples were shipped for TCRbeta analysis as frozen whole blood, isolated PBMCs, or DNA extracted from either sample type. The data are from a study of blood T cell repertoires in COVID-19 (dated by TCRdb to the early 2020s). Regarding the research as a whole: The collaborator samples originated in the United States, Italy and Spain and spanned the acute and convalescent phases of COVID-19. The samples were drawn from the first 160 participants of the ongoing ImmuneRACE study and from 950 to 1,500 subjects provided by 6 global collaborators. The repertoires were made available in a free public database intended to serve as a resource for research on the immune response to SARS-CoV-2. The dataset comprised deeply sampled blood TCRbeta repertoires from subjects exposed to, actively infected with, or recovered from COVID-19. HLA class I and class II types, where available, came from metadata supplied by the sample provider rather than from assay-based typing. Nearly every sample came with metadata listing a de-identified subject ID, COVID-19 status, age in years and sex. The prospective study material was composed of cDNA or gDNA derived from T cells, B-cell-depleted T cells, or PBMCs.

Findings and caveats that apply to the study as a whole: The quantity of clinical and demographic metadata differed by source and by participant and was supplied without curation.

CDR1 is given as SQVTM and CDR2 as ANQGSEA, both from the germline V gene. Trimming at the junction amounts to 4 bases on V and 0 bases on J, and the germline ends lie 4 bases apart. Inclusive of the bounding cysteine and phenylalanine, the CDR3 is 11 residues long. The read is trimmed to its CDR3 DNA, 33 bases read in frame from base 1. TCRbeta CDR3 regions were amplified from genomic DNA by means of the immunoSEQ Assay, a bias-controlled multiplex PCR. The study's own analysis went as follows. The number of nucleated cells in each sample was estimated from the amplification of reference gene primers within the assay. Sequence reads were collapsed and filtered to measure the absolute abundance of every unique TCRbeta CDR3 rearrangement. For each sample, productive Simpson clonality was calculated as the square root of Simpson's diversity index across productive rearrangements. TCRdb holds this immuneACCESS table with in-frame rearrangements only. Some clones are missing; in checked studies, unresolved V genes explain under half, and the rest has no known cause. The D gene and trimming were derived from the DNA, and the V and J assignments and clone size from that table. Here the sample has 90,000 to 120,000 clones; roughly 90% occur a single time. The ten largest clones take up roughly 6% of the sample.

The chain employs TRBV29-1 and TRBJ2-7, with the D gene not clear enough to name. The source material was peripheral blood. The TCR sequence derives from a human donor in a cohort sampled during active COVID-19. CDR3 sequence: CSVGNSYEQYF. The DNA is TGCAGCGTTGGTAACTCCTACGAGCAGTACTTC.